One and the same sample provided the 31 T cell receptor beta chains below, sequenced in a study of OX40 agonist ivuxolimab in advanced cancers. Clones were sequenced by immunoSEQ multiplex PCR, and TCRdb holds only the in-frame ones, with some missing. The repertoire holds 90,000 to 100,000 clones, around 85% seen once, with 0.82% in the top ten. This specimen consisted of CD4+ or CD8+ T cells sorted from blood, obtained in a trial of the OX40 agonist ivuxolimab. The receptors were gathered from an adult with an advanced solid tumor such as melanoma, head and neck, liver or kidney cancer.

The chain uses TRBV28 and TRBJ2-7, with D maybe TRBD2 (6 bases). Trimming removed 8 bases from V and 3 bases from J, with 17 bases in between. Germline-derived CDR1 and CDR2 are MDHEN and SYDVKM. The CDR3 consists of 14 residues. The CDR3 sequence is CASGLSAGNYEQYF. The CDR3, as DNA: TGTGCCAGCGGTCTGTCCGCGGGAAACTACGAGCAGTACTTC.

The V call is TRBV7-8, the J call TRBJ2-1; 12 bases line up with TRBD1. From germline, CDR1 is SGHVS and CDR2 FQNEAQ. The CDR3 extends over 17 amino acids. V lost 0 bases, J lost 2 bases, and 2 bases stayed unmatched. In DNA form, the CDR3 reads TGTGCCAGCAGCTTAGCCGGGACAGGGGGCGCCTACAATGAGCAGTTCTTC. Translation: CASSLAGTGGAYNEQFF. Using reference TRBV7-8 and TRBJ2-1 for the parts outside the CDR3, the full variable domain is GAGVSQSPRYKVAKRGQDVALRCDPISGHVSLFWYQQALGQGPEFLTYFQNEAQLDKSGLPSDRFFAERPEGSVSTLKIQRTQQEDSAVYLCASSLAGTGGAYNEQFFGPGTRLTVL.

The V gene is TRBV11-1, the J gene TRBJ1-1; tentatively, D is TRBD1 (6 bases). Trimming stripped 4 bases from V and 0 bases from J, with 9 bases between. Germline CDR1 and CDR2: SGHAT and FQDESV (reference sequence). The CDR3 has 14 residues. CDR3 sequence (DNA): TGTGCCAGCAGCTCAGGACAGTTGAACACTGAAGCTTTCTTT. Encoded protein: CASSSGQLNTEAFF.

This chain links TRBV5-1 with TRBJ2-1; TRBD2 matches at 12 bases. The CDR3 has 17 amino acids. Germline assignment: CDR1 SGHRS and CDR2 YFSETQ. The ends lost 4 bases at V and 7 bases at J; junction bases unmatched: 12. The CDR3 sequence: CASSTRLAGEEVNEQFF. The CDR3, as DNA: TGCGCCAGCAGCACCCGACTAGCGGGAGAGGAGGTAAATGAGCAGTTCTTC. Based on the CDR3 plus reference TRBV5-1 and TRBJ2-1, the full variable domain is KAGVTQTPRYLIKTRGQQVTLSCSPISGHRSVSWYQQTPGQGLQFLFEYFSETQRNKGNFPGRFSGRQFSNSRSEMNVSTLELGDSALYLCASSTRLAGEEVNEQFFGPGTRLTVL.

This clone was detected a few times. The chain uses TRBV4-1 and TRBJ1-2; TRBD1 might be the D (5 bases). This CDR3 contains 13 residues. Looked up from germline, CDR1 is MGHRA and CDR2 is YSYEKL. V gave up 3 bases and J gave up 3 bases, with 8 bases separating them. CDR3 amino acids: CASSQQGDYGYTF. CDR3 nucleotides: TGCGCCAGCAGCCAGCAGGGAGACTATGGCTACACCTTC.

This chain connects TRBV6-4 to TRBJ2-3; 7 bases align to TRBD1. V was pared by 4 bases and J by 1 base, with 2 bases of the junction left unmatched. This CDR3 has 14 residues. Looked up from germline, CDR1 is MRHNA and CDR2 is SNTAGT. This chain's CDR3 is CASSGTGGTDTQYF. The CDR3 DNA follows: TGTGCCAGCAGTGGGACAGGCGGCACAGATACGCAGTATTTT.

The chain has TRBV19 and TRBJ2-5; D ambiguous. Germline CDR1 LNHDA, CDR2 SQIVND (reference sequence). V was cut by 3 bases and J by 4 bases, with 9 bases left in between. This CDR3 has 13 residues. In DNA, the CDR3 is TGTGCCAGTAGTATTCGGGCGAGAGAGACCCAGTACTTC. Its translation: CASSIRARETQYF.

The chain recombines TRBV19 with TRBJ1-5; D might be TRBD1 (6 bases). The CDR3 contains 13 residues. CDR1 LNHDA and CDR2 SQIVND come from the germline V gene (reference sequence). Deletions cut 5 bases from V and 5 bases from J, with 10 bases between. CDR3 in amino acids: CASSQGNHQPQHF. The CDR3 DNA follows: TGTGCCAGTAGTCAGGGGAACCATCAGCCCCAGCATTTT.

V is TRBV6-4 and J is TRBJ1-5, with D unclear. With 5 bases removed from V and 7 bases from J, the gap between germline ends came to 9 bases. Germline loops: CDR1 MRHNA, CDR2 SNTAGT. The length of the CDR3 is 12 residues. CDR3 residues: CASSPPGQPQHF. As DNA, the CDR3 is TGTGCCAGCAGTCCACCGGGGCAGCCCCAGCATTTT.

The CDR3 is CASSLRGQGQETQYF. In DNA form, the CDR3 reads TGCGCCAGCAGCTTAAGAGGCCAGGGACAAGAGACCCAGTACTTC. This chain connects TRBV5-1 to TRBJ2-5; D perhaps matches TRBD1 (5 bases). CDR3 length equals 15 residues. CDR1 and CDR2 (germline): SGHRS, YFSETQ. Trimming removed 2 bases at V and 2 bases at J, with 13 bases between.

J is TRBJ1-1 and V is TRBV6-5; perhaps TRBD1 as D (5 bases). The length of the CDR3 is 13 residues. The germline V gene encodes CDR1 MNHEY and CDR2 SVGAGI. Between the trimmed V and J ends, which lost 8 bases and 0 bases, there was a span of 10 bases. The CDR3 coding sequence is TGTGCCAGCCGGACACTAGTGAACACTGAAGCTTTCTTT. It codes for CASRTLVNTEAFF.

This clone was picked up one time. The V gene is TRBV14, the J gene TRBJ2-2, with TRBD2 matching 10 bases. The trim removed 7 bases at V and 0 bases at J, leaving 5 bases unmatched. Looked up from germline, CDR1 is SGHDN and CDR2 is FVKESK. CDR3 length: 16 amino acids. As DNA, the CDR3 is TGTGCCAGCACCAAAGCGGGAGGGTCGAACACCGGGGAGCTGTTTTTT. This gives the protein CASTKAGGSNTGELFF.

This chain uses TRBV5-4 with TRBJ2-1, with 7 bases identical to TRBD2. CDR3 length: 15 residues. Germline V gene data show CDR1 as SGHNT and CDR2 as YYREEE (reference sequence). Trimming took 1 base from V and 3 from J; bases not matched to a gene: 4. The CDR3 DNA sequence: TGTGCCAGCAGCTTGTCCTCGGGAGGCTACAATGAGCAGTTCTTC. As protein: CASSLSSGGYNEQFF.

The chain links TRBV29-1 to TRBJ1-1; no definite D call. This CDR3 has 11 residues. CDR1 is SQVTM and CDR2 is ANQGSEA in the germline V gene. This CDR3 is CSISVRDTAFF. For the CDR3, the DNA is TGCAGTATATCTGTCCGGGATACAGCTTTCTTT.

The rearrangement joins TRBV28 to TRBJ1-5; 12 nucleotides match TRBD1. This CDR3 spans 18 amino acids. V lost 4 bases, J lost 2 bases, and 9 bases stayed unmatched. The germline CDR1 and CDR2 sequences are MDHEN and SYDVKM. CDR3 amino acids: CASSSGDRGRRGNQPQHF. The CDR3 DNA reads TGTGCCAGCAGTTCCGGGGACAGGGGGCGCAGAGGCAATCAGCCCCAGCATTTT.

This clone appeared once. The chain has TRBV5-4 and TRBJ2-1; 7 bases match TRBD2. The CDR3 is 14 residues long. Germline loops: CDR1 SGHNT, CDR2 YYREEE (reference sequence). With V trimmed by 1 base and J by 4 bases, 2 bases remained unmatched. The CDR3 loop is CASSLPSGYNEQFF. In nucleotides, the CDR3 is TGTGCCAGCAGCTTGCCTAGCGGATACAATGAGCAGTTCTTC.

The genes are TRBV6-5 and TRBJ1-2; a weak D match, TRBD1 (5 bases). This CDR3 contains 12 residues. V gave up 5 bases and J gave up 8 bases, with 12 bases separating them. Germline loops: CDR1 MNHEY, CDR2 SVGAGI. The DNA for the CDR3 is TGTGCCAGCAGTCGGGACCTCCGAGGCTACACCTTC. This translates into CASSRDLRGYTF.

The V and J genes are TRBV28 and TRBJ1-5, with D possibly TRBD1 on 5 matching bases. Germline V gene sequence: CDR1 MDHEN, CDR2 SYDVKM. V was trimmed by 4 bases and J by 1 base, leaving 5 bases between them. The CDR3 is 13 residues long. The CDR3 reads CASSWDSNQPQHF. As DNA, the CDR3 is TGTGCCAGCAGTTGGGACAGCAATCAGCCCCAGCATTTT.

The gene calls are TRBV18 and TRBJ2-5, with D maybe TRBD2 (6 bases). The CDR3 runs to 16 residues. Germline CDR1 reads KGHSH; CDR2 reads LQKENI. V gave up 4 bases and J gave up 2 bases, with 17 bases separating them. The DNA for the CDR3 is TGTGCCAGCTCACTCGGGAAGGGAGGAGGGCAAGAGACCCAGTACTTC. It is translated as CASSLGKGGGQETQYF.

This clone occurred once. This sequence joins TRBV27 and TRBJ1-1; D gene unclear. V was shortened by 1 base and J by 3 bases, with 12 bases between the two germline ends. The CDR3 runs to 15 residues. Germline V gene sequence: CDR1 MNHEY, CDR2 SMNVEV (reference sequence). This chain's CDR3 is CASSLLAERDTEAFF. The CDR3 bases are TGTGCCAGCAGTTTATTGGCAGAGAGGGACACTGAAGCTTTCTTT.

V is TRBV18 and J is TRBJ1-1; D gene ambiguous. Germline V gene lookup returns CDR1 KGHSH and CDR2 LQKENI. The CDR3 spans 13 residues. V was pared by 2 bases and J by 3 bases, with 7 bases between. The CDR3 sequence is CASSPDTDTEAFF. The DNA of the CDR3 is TGTGCCAGCTCACCAGATACCGACACTGAAGCTTTCTTT.

This rearrangement joins TRBV5-1 to TRBJ1-1, with D hard to call. Looked up from germline, CDR1 is SGHRS and CDR2 is YFSETQ. Trimming pared 0 bases from V and 3 bases from J, leaving 12 bases between. The CDR3 totals 15 residues. The CDR3 DNA sequence: TGCGCCAGCAGCTTGGCGCCGGGAGGTGACACTGAAGCTTTCTTT. Translated, it gives CASSLAPGGDTEAFF.

This clone has a single count. V and J are TRBV6-6 and TRBJ2-3, with a tentative D call TRBD2 (5 bases). V lost 0 bases and J 3 bases, leaving 7 bases between the germline ends. The length of the CDR3 is 14 residues. Germline loops: CDR1 MNHNY, CDR2 SVGAGI (reference sequence). In DNA, the CDR3 is TGTGCCAGCAGTTACTCCACTAGAACAGATACGCAGTATTTT. Translating gives CASSYSTRTDTQYF.

The V and J genes are TRBV7-8 and TRBJ1-1, with D perhaps TRBD1 (6 bases). CDR1 is SGHVS and CDR2 is FQNEAQ in the germline V gene. V shed 1 base and J shed 5 bases, with 14 bases lying between them. This CDR3 has 15 amino acids. This CDR3 reads CASSLEWGHLTEAFF. CDR3 in DNA: TGTGCCAGCAGCTTAGAATGGGGACATTTAACTGAAGCTTTCTTT. The variable domain in full, completed from reference TRBV7-8 and TRBJ1-1, reads GAGVSQSPRYKVAKRGQDVALRCDPISGHVSLFWYQQALGQGPEFLTYFQNEAQLDKSGLPSDRFFAERPEGSVSTLKIQRTQQEDSAVYLCASSLEWGHLTEAFFGQGTRLTVV.

V gene TRBV11-2 combines with J gene TRBJ2-3; 9 nucleotides agree with TRBD2. Germline-derived CDR1 and CDR2 are SGHAT and FQNNGV. The CDR3 is made up of 18 amino acids. J lost 1 base, V lost 6 bases, and 14 bases had no gene match. CDR3 protein: CASRQRGSGSVGTDTQYF. CDR3 in DNA: TGTGCCAGCAGGCAACGGGGTAGCGGGAGCGTGGGCACAGATACGCAGTATTTT.

The chain recombines TRBV4-1 with TRBJ1-4; 9 nucleotides agree with TRBD1. The CDR3 contains 15 residues. Germline V gives CDR1 MGHRA, CDR2 YSYEKL. Germline trimming cut 3 bases from V and 6 bases from J; bases unmatched to any gene: 5. CDR3 DNA sequence: TGCGCCAGCAGCCAGCCCGGACAGGGGTATGAAAAACTGTTTTTT. This sequence encodes CASSQPGQGYEKLFF.

This clone was seen only a few times. CDR3 protein: CASAGQALNYGYTF. In DNA form, the CDR3 reads TGTGCCAGCGCCGGACAGGCTCTTAACTATGGCTACACCTTC. V gene TRBV5-8 combines with J gene TRBJ1-2, with TRBD1 matching 7 bases. The trim removed 7 bases at V and 1 base at J, leaving 7 bases unmatched. Germline assignment: CDR1 SGHTS and CDR2 YDEGEE. The CDR3 length is 14 residues.

This rearrangement joins TRBV28 to TRBJ2-7; perhaps TRBD1 as D (6 bases). CDR1 MDHEN and CDR2 SYDVKM come from the germline V gene. The CDR3 is made up of 12 amino acids. Between the trimmed V and J ends, which lost 10 bases and 6 bases, there was a span of 16 bases. The CDR3 region is CATQTGVGEQYF. CDR3 DNA sequence: TGTGCCACCCAGACAGGCGTTGGCGAGCAGTACTTC.

The gene calls are TRBV5-1 and TRBJ1-3, with D tentatively TRBD1 (5 bases). The CDR3 is 15 residues long. V shed 4 bases and J shed 2 bases, with 13 bases lying between them. In germline, CDR1 is SGHRS, CDR2 YFSETQ. The DNA for the CDR3 is TGCGCCAGCAGCGAACCCGGGACGACTGGAAACACCATATATTTT. Its protein product is CASSEPGTTGNTIYF.

This rearrangement joins TRBV6-1 to TRBJ1-2; perhaps TRBD1 as D (6 bases). The CDR3 covers 15 residues. V was cut by 4 bases and J by 8 bases, with 20 bases left in between. Germline V gene lookup returns CDR1 MNHNS and CDR2 SASEGT. The CDR3 loop is CASSAFLTGLPGYTF. The CDR3 DNA reads TGTGCCAGCAGTGCATTCCTGACAGGCCTCCCGGGCTACACCTTC.

The chain has TRBV5-8 and TRBJ2-3; D remains unclear. Germline assignment: CDR1 SGHTS and CDR2 YDEGEE. The CDR3 runs to 11 residues. The germline V and J ends were trimmed by 1 base and 4 bases, with 1 base remaining between them. The CDR3 DNA sequence: TGTGCCAGCAGCTTGCCAGATACGCAGTATTTT. Its protein is CASSLPDTQYF.